The 14 T cell receptor beta chains below come from one sample, sequenced in a study of T cell responses to AZD1222 COVID-19 vaccine. Profiled with immunoSEQ multiplex PCR; TCRdb holds only in-frame clones, not every one. The table includes some 200,000 clones, less than 95% detected once. Sequencing was performed on peripheral blood, taken 28 days after the second dose of the MenACWY control vaccine. These receptor sequences come from an adult who received the MenACWY meningococcal vaccine as a control.

The V call is TRBV3-1 (or the pseudogene TRBV3-2), the J call TRBJ2-2; D not resolved. This CDR3 comprises 16 residues. V shed 5 bases and J shed 0 bases, with 13 bases lying between them. Germline CDR1 is LGHDT and CDR2 is YNNKEL (reference sequence). CDR3 amino acids: CASSSLDVANTGELFF. In nucleotides, the CDR3 is TGTGCCAGCAGCTCACTGGATGTCGCGAACACCGGGGAGCTGTTTTTT.

This rearrangement joins TRBV5-1 to TRBJ2-7; the D is unclear. This CDR3 has 13 amino acids. The V end was cut by 2 bases, the J end by 2 bases, with 8 bases between. Germline values: CDR1 SGHRS, CDR2 YFSETQ. CDR3: CASSLADPYEQYF. The CDR3 nucleotides read TGCGCCAGCAGCTTAGCCGATCCCTACGAGCAGTACTTC.

The V gene is TRBV11-2, the J gene TRBJ2-5; TRBD1 matches 10 bases. CDR1 is SGHAT and CDR2 is FQNNGV in the germline V gene. Losses at the gene ends were 2 bases for V and 5 bases for J; bases not matched to a gene: 11. This CDR3 is 17 amino acids long. CDR3 sequence: CASSLLGVTGGLETQYF. CDR3 DNA: TGTGCCAGCAGCTTATTGGGGGTGACAGGGGGCTTGGAGACCCAGTACTTC.

CDR3 region: CSVVYRGRRDTEAFF. CDR3 DNA sequence: TGCAGCGTTGTCTACAGGGGGCGTAGGGACACTGAAGCTTTCTTT. The V and J genes are TRBV29-1 and TRBJ1-1, with TRBD1 matching over 9 bases. The CDR3 is 15 residues long. Germline lookup yields CDR1 SQVTM and CDR2 ANQGSEA. The J segment lost 3 bases and the V segment lost 4 bases, leaving 9 bases of the junction unmatched. The full variable domain, with the rest looked up from reference TRBV29-1 and TRBJ1-1, is SAVISQKPSRDICQRGTSLTIQCQVDSQVTMMFWYRQQPGQSLTLIATANQGSEATYESGFVIDKFPISRPNLTFSTLTVSNMSPEDSSIYLCSVVYRGRRDTEAFFGQGTRLTVV.

The chain uses TRBV7-2 and TRBJ2-7; D is uncertain. This CDR3 has 14 amino acids. Germline V gives CDR1 SGHTA, CDR2 FQGNSA. The V and J ends lost 8 bases and 6 bases respectively, with 20 bases between them. CDR3 residues: CASSPVGSSGEQYF. CDR3 nucleotide sequence: TGTGCCAGCTCCCCGGTTGGTAGCTCTGGCGAGCAGTACTTC.

Only one count was recorded for this clone. The rearrangement joins TRBV29-1 to TRBJ1-3; D might be TRBD1 (6 bases). The germline CDR1 and CDR2 sequences are SQVTM and ANQGSEA. The CDR3 sequence is 13 residues long. The germline V and J ends were trimmed by 7 bases and 4 bases, with 14 bases remaining between them. As DNA, the CDR3 is TGCAGCGGGAAACAGGGCTCCGGAAACACCATATATTTT. As protein: CSGKQGSGNTIYF. Together with reference TRBV29-1 and TRBJ1-3, the CDR3 gives the full variable domain: SAVISQKPSRDICQRGTSLTIQCQVDSQVTMMFWYRQQPGQSLTLIATANQGSEATYESGFVIDKFPISRPNLTFSTLTVSNMSPEDSSIYLCSGKQGSGNTIYFGEGSWLTVV.

This clone was seen only once. The chain uses TRBV19 and TRBJ2-5; 10 bases match TRBD1. The CDR3 loop spans 16 amino acids. Unmatched junction bases numbered 9, after V lost 3 bases and J lost 5 bases. Germline loops: CDR1 LNHDA, CDR2 SQIVND (reference sequence). The CDR3 reads CASSMYETGGVETQYF. The CDR3 coding sequence is TGTGCCAGTAGTATGTATGAGACAGGGGGCGTGGAGACCCAGTACTTC.

V and J are TRBV7-3 and TRBJ1-1, with 8 bases lining up with TRBD1. Germline V gene lookup returns CDR1 SGHTA and CDR2 FQGTGA. Trimming at V came to 5 bases and at J to 5 bases, leaving 7 bases not matched to a gene. The CDR3 loop spans 14 amino acids. The CDR3 protein is CASSMTGAETEAFF. As DNA, the CDR3 is TGTGCCAGCAGCATGACAGGGGCAGAGACTGAAGCTTTCTTT.

Regarding this clone: Other nucleotide sequences from this sample produce the same CDR3. The rearrangement joins TRBV6-5 to TRBJ2-7; 8 positions match TRBD1. This CDR3 comprises 14 residues. CDR1 and CDR2 from the germline V gene are MNHEY and SVGAGI. Trimming at V came to 4 bases and at J to 2 bases, leaving 4 bases not matched to a gene. The chain's CDR3 is CASSSRTGPYEQYF. In DNA form, the CDR3 reads TGTGCCAGCAGTTCTAGGACAGGGCCCTACGAGCAGTACTTC.

The chain is built from TRBV4-1 and TRBJ1-2; no firm D call. Germline V gene sequence: CDR1 MGHRA, CDR2 YSYEKL. The CDR3 has 15 amino acids. Trimming removed 0 bases at V and 3 bases at J, with 11 bases between. The CDR3 coding sequence is TGCGCCAGCAGCCAAGAGAGTCCGGACCACTATGGCTACACCTTC. Protein sequence: CASSQESPDHYGYTF.

The chain has TRBV18 and TRBJ2-5, with D unresolved. The germline V gene has CDR1 KGHSH and CDR2 LQKENI. Trimming removed 4 bases at V and 6 bases at J, with 12 bases between. The CDR3 runs 13 residues. Here the CDR3 reads CASSLKDGQTQYF. The CDR3 nucleotides are TGTGCCAGCTCACTAAAGGACGGACAGACCCAGTACTTC.

The rearrangement joins TRBV7-2 to TRBJ2-7, with unresolved D. CDR1 is SGHTA, CDR2 FQGNSA, per germline. The CDR3 is 13 residues long. The V end was cut by 7 bases, the J end by 4 bases, with 14 bases between. The CDR3 nucleotides read TGTGCCAGCACCACCGGTGGGCGGTACGAGCAGTACTTC. It yields the protein CASTTGGRYEQYF.

V usage is TRBV11-3 and J usage is TRBJ2-2, with TRBD1 as a possible D gene (6 bases). V was cut by 6 bases and J by 5 bases, with 13 bases left in between. Germline lookup yields CDR1 SGHNT and CDR2 YENEEA. The CDR3 covers 14 residues. The CDR3 sequence is CASSQGQWTGELFF. Here the CDR3 DNA reads TGTGCCAGCAGTCAAGGACAGTGGACCGGGGAGCTGTTTTTT.

The chain links TRBV24-1 to TRBJ2-1, with TRBD2 identical over 12 bases. Looked up from germline, CDR1 is KGHDR and CDR2 is SFDVKD. The ends lost 5 bases at V and 4 bases at J; junction bases unmatched: 8. CDR3 size: 17 residues. The CDR3: CATSGSGTSGRYNEQFF. For the CDR3, the DNA is TGTGCCACCAGTGGTTCCGGGACTAGCGGGCGTTACAATGAGCAGTTCTTC.